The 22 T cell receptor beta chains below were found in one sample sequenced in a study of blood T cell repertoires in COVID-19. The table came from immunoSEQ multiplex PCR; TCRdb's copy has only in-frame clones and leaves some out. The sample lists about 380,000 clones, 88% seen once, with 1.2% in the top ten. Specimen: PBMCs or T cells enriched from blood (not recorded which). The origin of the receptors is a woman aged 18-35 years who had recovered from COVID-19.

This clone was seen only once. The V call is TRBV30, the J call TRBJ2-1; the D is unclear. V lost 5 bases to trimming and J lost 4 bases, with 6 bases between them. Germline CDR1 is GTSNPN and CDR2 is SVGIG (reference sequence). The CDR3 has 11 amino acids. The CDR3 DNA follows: TGTGCCTGGCACACGTACAATGAGCAGTTCTTC. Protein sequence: CAWHTYNEQFF. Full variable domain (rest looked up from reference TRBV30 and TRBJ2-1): SQTIHQWPATLVQPVGSPLSLECTVEGTSNPNLYWYRQAAGRGLQLLFYSVGIGQISSEVPQNLSASRPQDRQFILSSKKLLLSDSGFYLCAWHTYNEQFFGPGTRLTVL.

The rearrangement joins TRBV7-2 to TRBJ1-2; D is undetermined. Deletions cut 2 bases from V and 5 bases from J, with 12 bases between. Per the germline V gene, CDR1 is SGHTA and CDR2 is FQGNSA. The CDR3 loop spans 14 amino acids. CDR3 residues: CASSLRPRGYGYTF. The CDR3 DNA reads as TGTGCCAGCAGCTTAAGGCCGCGGGGTTATGGCTACACCTTC. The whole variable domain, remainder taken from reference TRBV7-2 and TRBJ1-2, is GAGVSQSPSNKVTEKGKDVELRCDPISGHTALYWYRQSLGQGLEFLIYFQGNSAPDKSGLPSDRFSAERTGGSVSTLTIQRTQQEDSAVYLCASSLRPRGYGYTFGSGTRLTVV.

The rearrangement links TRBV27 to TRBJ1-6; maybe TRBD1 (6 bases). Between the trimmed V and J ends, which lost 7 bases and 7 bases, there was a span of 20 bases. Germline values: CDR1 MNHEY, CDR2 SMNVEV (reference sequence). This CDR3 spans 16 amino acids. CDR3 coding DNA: TGTGCCAGCATCTTCCTGGACAGCTTTAAGAATTCACCCCTCCACTTT. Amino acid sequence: CASIFLDSFKNSPLHF.

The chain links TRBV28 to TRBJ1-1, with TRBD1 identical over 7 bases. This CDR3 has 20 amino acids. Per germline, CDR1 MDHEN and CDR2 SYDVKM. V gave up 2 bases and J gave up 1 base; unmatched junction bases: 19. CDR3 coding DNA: TGTGCCAGCAGTTTAGGTTGGACAGGAAATTCCCAACGGAAGAACACTGAAGCTTTCTTT. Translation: CASSLGWTGNSQRKNTEAFF. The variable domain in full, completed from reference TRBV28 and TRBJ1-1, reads DVKVTQSSRYLVKRTGEKVFLECVQDMDHENMFWYRQDPGLGLRLIYFSYDVKMKEKGDIPEGYSVSREKKERFSLILESASTNQTSMYLCASSLGWTGNSQRKNTEAFFGQGTRLTVV.

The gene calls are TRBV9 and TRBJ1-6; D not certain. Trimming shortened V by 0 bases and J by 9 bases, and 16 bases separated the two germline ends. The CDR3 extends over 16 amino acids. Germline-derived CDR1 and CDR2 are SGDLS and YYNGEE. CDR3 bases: TGTGCCAGCAGCGTAGGTGGGTCGCCAGGTACTTCACCCCTCCACTTT. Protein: CASSVGGSPGTSPLHF.

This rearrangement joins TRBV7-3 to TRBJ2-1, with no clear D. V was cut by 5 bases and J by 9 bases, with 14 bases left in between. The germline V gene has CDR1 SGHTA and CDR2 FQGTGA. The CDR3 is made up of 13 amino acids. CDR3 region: CASSPQPGTEQFF. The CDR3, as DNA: TGTGCCAGCAGCCCCCAGCCAGGCACTGAGCAGTTCTTC.

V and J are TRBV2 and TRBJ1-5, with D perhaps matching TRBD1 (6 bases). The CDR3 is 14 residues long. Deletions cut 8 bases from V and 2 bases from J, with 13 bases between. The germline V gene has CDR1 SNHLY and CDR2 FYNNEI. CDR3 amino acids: CASSGGRGNQPQHF. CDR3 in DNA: TGTGCCAGCTCGGGGGGCCGGGGCAATCAGCCCCAGCATTTT.

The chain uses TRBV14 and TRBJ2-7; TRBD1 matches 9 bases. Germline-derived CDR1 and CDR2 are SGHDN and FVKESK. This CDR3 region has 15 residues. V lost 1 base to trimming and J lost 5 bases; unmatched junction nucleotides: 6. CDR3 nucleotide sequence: TGTGCCAGCAGCCAAGGGCGGACAGGGGCAAACGAGCAGTACTTC. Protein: CASSQGRTGANEQYF. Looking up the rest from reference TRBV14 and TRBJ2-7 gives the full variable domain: EAGVTQFPSHSVIEKGQTVTLRCDPISGHDNLYWYRRVMGKEIKFLLHFVKESKQDESGMPNNRFLAERTGGTYSTLKVQPAELEDSGVYFCASSQGRTGANEQYFGPGTRLTVT.

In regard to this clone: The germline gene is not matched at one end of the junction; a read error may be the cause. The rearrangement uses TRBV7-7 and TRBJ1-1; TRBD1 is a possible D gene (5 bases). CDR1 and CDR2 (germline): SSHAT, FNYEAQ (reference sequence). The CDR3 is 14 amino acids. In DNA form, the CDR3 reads TGTGCTAGCAAACCCGACAGCTCGGCCCCTGAAGCTTTCTTT. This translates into CASKPDSSAPEAFF.

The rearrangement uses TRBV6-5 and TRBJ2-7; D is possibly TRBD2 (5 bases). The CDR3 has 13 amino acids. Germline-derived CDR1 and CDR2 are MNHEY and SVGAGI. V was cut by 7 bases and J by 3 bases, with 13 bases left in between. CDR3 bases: TGTGCCAGCACACCTTCGGGGAACTACGAGCAGTACTTC. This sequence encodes CASTPSGNYEQYF.

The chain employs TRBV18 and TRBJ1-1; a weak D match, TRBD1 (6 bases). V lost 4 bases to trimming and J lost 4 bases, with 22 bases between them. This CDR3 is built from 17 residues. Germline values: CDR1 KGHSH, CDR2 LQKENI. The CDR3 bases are TGTGCCAGCTCACGAGGACAGTTATTAGGGTTAGGCACTGAAGCTTTCTTT. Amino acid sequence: CASSRGQLLGLGTEAFF.

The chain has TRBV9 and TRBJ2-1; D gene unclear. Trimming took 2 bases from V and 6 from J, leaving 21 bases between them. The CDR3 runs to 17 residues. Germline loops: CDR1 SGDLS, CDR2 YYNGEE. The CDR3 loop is CASSVARSPYSPNEQFF. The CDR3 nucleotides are TGTGCCAGCAGCGTTGCCAGGTCACCCTACTCTCCCAATGAGCAGTTCTTC. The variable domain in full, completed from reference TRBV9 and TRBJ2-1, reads DSGVTQTPKHLITATGQRVTLRCSPRSGDLSVYWYQQSLDQGLQFLIQYYNGEERAKGNILERFSAQQFPDLHSELNLSSLELGDSALYFCASSVARSPYSPNEQFFGPGTRLTVL.

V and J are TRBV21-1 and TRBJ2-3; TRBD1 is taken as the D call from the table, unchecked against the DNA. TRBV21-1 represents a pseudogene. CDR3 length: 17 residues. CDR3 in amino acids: CASSADPGQGNTDTQYF. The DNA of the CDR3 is TGTGCCAGCAGCGCCGACCCGGGACAGGGTAACACAGATACGCAGTATTTT.

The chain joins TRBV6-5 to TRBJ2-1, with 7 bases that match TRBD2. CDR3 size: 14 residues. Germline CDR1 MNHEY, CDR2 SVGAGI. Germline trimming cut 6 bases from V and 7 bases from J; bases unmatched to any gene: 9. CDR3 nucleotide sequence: TGTGCCAGCAGCCTCCGGGACTACCTTAATGAGCAGTTCTTC. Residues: CASSLRDYLNEQFF.

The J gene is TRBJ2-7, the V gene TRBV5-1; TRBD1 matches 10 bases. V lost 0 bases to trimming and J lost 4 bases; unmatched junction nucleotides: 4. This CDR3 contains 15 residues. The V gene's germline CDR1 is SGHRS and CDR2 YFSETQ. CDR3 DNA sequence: TGCGCCAGCAGCTTGGAGACAGGGGGCGGGTACGAGCAGTACTTC. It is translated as CASSLETGGGYEQYF.

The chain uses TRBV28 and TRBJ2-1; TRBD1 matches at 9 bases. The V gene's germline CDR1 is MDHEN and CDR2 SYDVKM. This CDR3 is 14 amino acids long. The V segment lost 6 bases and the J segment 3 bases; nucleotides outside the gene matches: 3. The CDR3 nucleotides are TGTGCCAGCAGGGACAGGGGAAACTACAATGAGCAGTTCTTC. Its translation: CASRDRGNYNEQFF.

In nucleotides, the CDR3 is TGTGCCAGCAGCGTAGCGGGGGGTAATGGCTACACCTTC. This translates into CASSVAGGNGYTF. The V and J genes are TRBV9 and TRBJ1-2; possible D gene TRBD1, 5 bases. The V gene's germline CDR1 is SGDLS and CDR2 YYNGEE. Trimming pared 0 bases from V and 6 bases from J, leaving 9 bases between. The CDR3 sequence is 13 residues long.

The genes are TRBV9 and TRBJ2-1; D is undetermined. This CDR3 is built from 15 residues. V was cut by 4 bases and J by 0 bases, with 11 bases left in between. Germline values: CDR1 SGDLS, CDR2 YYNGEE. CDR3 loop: CASSSKISSYNEQFF. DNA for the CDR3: TGTGCCAGCAGCTCAAAGATTAGCTCCTACAATGAGCAGTTCTTC.

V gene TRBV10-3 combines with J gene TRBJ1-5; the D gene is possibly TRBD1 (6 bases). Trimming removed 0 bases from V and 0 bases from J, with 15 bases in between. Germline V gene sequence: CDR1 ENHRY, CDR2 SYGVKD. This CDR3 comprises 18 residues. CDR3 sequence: CAISESRNGGLSNQPQHF. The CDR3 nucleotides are TGTGCCATCAGTGAGTCGAGAAACGGGGGGCTTAGCAATCAGCCCCAGCATTTT.

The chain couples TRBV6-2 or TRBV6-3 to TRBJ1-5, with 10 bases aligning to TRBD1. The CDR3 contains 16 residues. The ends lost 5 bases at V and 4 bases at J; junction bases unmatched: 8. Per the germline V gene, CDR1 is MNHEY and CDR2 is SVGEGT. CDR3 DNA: TGTGCCAGCAGTGACCCGGGACAGGGGCCTAATCAGCCCCAGCATTTT. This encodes CASSDPGQGPNQPQHF.

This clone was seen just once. This CDR3 is CASSYLGQSNYGYTF. The CDR3 DNA sequence: TGTGCCAGCAGTTATCTGGGACAGTCGAACTATGGCTACACCTTC. V and J are TRBV6-2 or TRBV6-3 and TRBJ1-2, with 7 bases lining up with TRBD1. Germline lookup yields CDR1 MNHEY and CDR2 SVGEGT. Trimming took 3 bases from V and 2 from J; bases not matched to a gene: 6. This CDR3 is built from 15 residues.

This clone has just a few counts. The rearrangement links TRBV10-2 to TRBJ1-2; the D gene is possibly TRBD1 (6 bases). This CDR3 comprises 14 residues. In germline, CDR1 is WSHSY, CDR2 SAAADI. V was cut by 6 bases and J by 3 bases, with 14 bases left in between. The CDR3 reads CASRSMDSDYGYTF. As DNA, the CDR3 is TGCGCCAGCAGATCGATGGACAGTGACTATGGCTACACCTTC.